This TCR beta chain was retrieved from a study of type 1 regulatory T cells. Study context: An in vitro protocol generated T-allo10, a Tr1-enriched, alloantigen-specific CD4 T cell product. Study-wide results and caveats: Tr1 cells had a more restricted TCR repertoire than non-Tr1 cells.

Each CDR3 protein is one row after TCRdb ran MiXCR on the reads. The sample has more than 50,000 distinct CDR3 sequences; approximately 60% are singletons. The CDR3 consists of 15 residues. Between the trimmed V and J ends, which lost 2 bases and 0 bases, there was a span of 10 bases. Germline V gene sequence: CDR1 PRHDT, CDR2 FYEKMQ (reference sequence). A word on this clonotype: Antigen: not known.

This receptor was identified in a human donor in good health. The source material was cultured non-Tr1 T cells, either the whole culture or a sorted T cell fraction (not recorded which). This sequence joins TRBV13 and TRBJ1-2; a possible D gene is TRBD1 (5 bases). As DNA, the CDR3 is TGTGCCAGCAGCTTAAACAGGCCGCCTAACTATGGCTACACCTTC. This sequence encodes CASSLNRPPNYGYTF.